The 5 T cell receptor beta chains listed next were all sequenced from one sample in a study of human T cells and chemical hapten exposure. Extraction yielded total RNA from whole blood (unfractionated). TCRdb passed the 5' RACE reads through MiXCR, listing each CDR3 protein once. The table shows approximately 150,000 distinct CDR3 sequences, with around 4% occurring only once. The receptors were sampled from a female donor in good health.

This clonotype came up many times. The CDR3 reads CASSPSGLSSYNEQFF. The DNA for the CDR3 is TGTGCCAGCAGCCCTAGCGGGTTGAGCTCCTACAATGAGCAGTTCTTC. The genes are TRBV3-1 and TRBJ2-1; 8 bases agree with TRBD2. The V gene end was trimmed by 4 bases and the J gene end by 0 bases; junction bases not matched to a gene: 5. This CDR3 is built from 16 residues. The V gene's germline CDR1 is LGHDT and CDR2 YNNKEL (reference sequence).

The V gene is TRBV27, the J gene TRBJ2-1; 9 bases map to TRBD2. The V gene's germline CDR1 is MNHEY and CDR2 SMNVEV (reference sequence). This CDR3 contains 16 residues. The V gene end was trimmed by 2 bases and the J gene end by 3 bases; junction bases not matched to a gene: 5. The chain's CDR3 is CASSLSVSGSYNEQFF. The CDR3 DNA is TGTGCCAGCAGTTTAAGCGTTAGCGGGAGCTACAATGAGCAGTTCTTC.

In its sample, this clonotype was seen many times. The rearrangement links TRBV3-1 to TRBJ2-7; tentative D call: TRBD1 (5 bases). Per germline, CDR1 LGHDT and CDR2 YNNKEL (reference sequence). Trimming cost V 1 base and J 2 bases, with 9 bases left between them. This CDR3 has 14 amino acids. The CDR3 reads CASSQVIQAYEQYF. CDR3 in DNA: TGTGCCAGCAGCCAAGTCATACAGGCCTACGAGCAGTACTTC.

This clonotype was detected ten times or more. J is TRBJ1-5 and V is TRBV20-1; D gene ambiguous. Germline CDR1 DFQATT, CDR2 SNEGSKA (reference sequence). This CDR3 is 13 amino acids long. The V and J ends lost 6 bases and 1 base respectively, with 10 bases between them. CDR3 sequence: CSAIDQSNQPQHF. CDR3 bases: TGCAGTGCCATAGACCAGAGCAATCAGCCCCAGCATTTT.

This clonotype has just a few counts. This CDR3 is CASSPNPDGENTEAFF. CDR3 coding DNA: TGTGCCAGCAGCCCGAACCCCGACGGGGAAAACACTGAAGCTTTCTTT. The rearrangement links TRBV9 to TRBJ1-1; D is undetermined. Between the trimmed V and J ends, which lost 4 bases and 2 bases, there was a span of 18 bases. Germline V CDR1 and CDR2: SGDLS, YYNGEE. This CDR3 spans 16 amino acids.